The source of this T cell receptor (beta chain) is a study of cytomegalovirus exposure and HLA in healthy donors. Study outcomes and limitations: Later, an analysis showed that TCR beta chains associated with HLA were more clonally expanded than others that were equally common. Cytomegalovirus status, reportedly, was diagnosed with high specificity and sensitivity by the classifier. In vitro testing confirmed a few CMV-associated chains as specific for CMV antigens.

The PCR had 60 Vbeta and 13 Jbeta primers. Per the original data handling: In a later analysis, of roughly 73 million unique beta chains, about 11 million appeared in at least two donors. The repertoire was sequenced with immunoSEQ multiplex PCR; TCRdb's copy has only in-frame clones and lacks some. Clone size and the V and J calls come from that table; the DNA yielded D and trimming. The sample has about 150,000 clones; over 75% are singletons. A remark on this clone: Its target is not known.

The CDR3 runs 13 residues. V gave up 3 bases and J gave up 7 bases, with 11 bases separating them. Germline CDR1 is LGHNA and CDR2 is YNFKEQ. Sequencing was carried out using PBMCs. This chain joins TRBV4-2 and TRBJ2-3; D call uncertain. The TCR comes from a man aged 25-40 years in good health and CMV-seropositive. CDR3: CASSQVELNTQYF. CDR3 sequence (DNA): TGTGCCAGCAGCCAGGTCGAGTTGAATACGCAGTATTTT.